The present entry profiles one T cell receptor beta chain with its context. TCRdb re-called the RACE reads with MiXCR, one entry per CDR3 protein. The data show about 97,000 distinct CDR3 sequences, 27% seen once. The sample comes from a study of human T cells and chemical hapten exposure. Overall study: Doses of diphenylcyclopropenone went to the patients' scalps weekly throughout the approximately 24-week study.

The time point is: patch test 3, about 24 weeks after DPC sensitization. Treatment specified: therapeutic diphenylcyclopropenone sensitization with weekly scalp DPC. V lost 7 bases and J 2 bases, leaving 12 bases between the germline ends. Germline V gene lookup returns CDR1 SQVTM and CDR2 ANQGSEA. CDR3 size: 12 residues. The material was whole blood, obtained in connection with sensitization to the hapten diphenylcyclopropenone (DPC). This clonotype was sampled from a man aged 40-50 years with alopecia areata. Some clones in this sample may be carry-over from other donors' samples. The V and J genes are TRBV29-1 and TRBJ2-7; D not certain. In nucleotides, the CDR3 is TGCAGCGCCACGACACCTCCCTACGAGCAGTACTTC. It is translated as CSATTPPYEQYF.